This T cell receptor beta chain stems from a study of beta chain features in type 1 diabetes. The study, taken as a whole, reports: The study notes PCR might favor shorter templates equally in patients and controls. All four CD4+ subsets from Type 1 diabetes patients carried moderately but significantly shorter TCRB CDR3s.

About this clone itself: Its antigen remains unknown.

The CDR3 has 12 amino acids. Germline CDR1 and CDR2: ENHRY and SYGVKD. Unmatched junction bases numbered 1, after V lost 6 bases and J lost 6 bases. The entirety of the isolated RNA underwent reverse transcription, so expressed TCRB transcripts were sequenced. This table comes from immunoSEQ multiplex PCR, and its TCRdb copy is limited to in-frame clones, with some not included. The sample yields nearly 700,000 clones, around 15% seen once. The gene calls are TRBV10-3 and TRBJ1-2; 10 bases are shared with TRBD1. Sequencing was performed on naive CD4+ T cells from blood. The receptor's source is a man aged 18 to 29 with type 1 diabetes. The CDR3 loop reads CAIRTGGNGYTF. In nucleotides, the CDR3 is TGTGCCATCAGGACAGGGGGCAATGGCTACACCTTC.